These 17 T cell receptor beta chains originate from one sample sequenced in a study of response to subunit inactivated influenza vaccine. TCRdb independently ran MiXCR on the RT-PCR reads; one entry per CDR3 protein. The table has fewer than 700,000 distinct CDR3 sequences, approximately 13% seen once. The sequencing here drew on PBMCs from blood, taken about 40 days after vaccination. The source is a man aged 45-65 years who received an inactivated influenza vaccine.

In its sample, this clonotype was seen a few times. The chain employs TRBV7-2 and TRBJ2-3; no reliable D call. The germline V gene encodes CDR1 SGHTA and CDR2 FQGNSA. V gave up 0 bases and J gave up 1 base, with 14 bases separating them. CDR3 size: 17 residues. CDR3 DNA sequence: TGTGCCAGCAGCTTAGCAGGCAGGATGGCGGGCACAGATACGCAGTATTTT. Translated: CASSLAGRMAGTDTQYF.

The rearrangement joins TRBV5-1 to TRBJ1-4; 7 bases are shared with TRBD1. The CDR3 runs to 17 residues. Germline assignment: CDR1 SGHRS and CDR2 YFSETQ. With 0 bases clipped from V and 0 bases from J, the junction kept 5 bases outside the gene matches. CDR3 protein: CASSLGTGEATNEKLFF. The CDR3 DNA sequence: TGCGCCAGCAGCTTGGGGACAGGAGAAGCAACTAATGAAAAACTGTTTTTT. Based on the CDR3 plus reference TRBV5-1 and TRBJ1-4, the full variable domain is KAGVTQTPRYLIKTRGQQVTLSCSPISGHRSVSWYQQTPGQGLQFLFEYFSETQRNKGNFPGRFSGRQFSNSRSEMNVSTLELGDSALYLCASSLGTGEATNEKLFFGSGTQLSVL.

This clonotype was seen many times. The chain uses TRBV12-3 or TRBV12-4 and TRBJ2-7; TRBD1 aligns across 7 bases. The CDR3 is made up of 13 amino acids. V lost 6 bases and J lost 5; bases outside the gene matches: 7. The CDR3 DNA sequence: TGTGCCAGCAGACCGGACAGGTCCCACGAGCAGTACTTC. Translating gives CASRPDRSHEQYF.

The genes are TRBV28 and TRBJ2-1, with 9 bases that match TRBD2. The CDR3 covers 17 residues. V gave up 4 bases and J gave up 5 bases; unmatched junction bases: 12. Germline loops: CDR1 MDHEN, CDR2 SYDVKM. The CDR3 DNA is TGTGCCAGCAGTTCGACTAGCGGATCAGCGCTTAACAATGAGCAGTTCTTC. Translated, it gives CASSSTSGSALNNEQFF.

At least ten counts were recorded for this clonotype. This chain links TRBV5-1 with TRBJ2-7; D gene uncertain. Germline-derived CDR1 and CDR2 are SGHRS and YFSETQ. CDR3 size: 15 residues. V was clipped by 4 bases and J by 2 bases, with 16 bases between them. CDR3 bases: TGCGCCAGCAGCATAAGTGGGGTCAACCCCTACGAGCAGTACTTC. Amino acids: CASSISGVNPYEQYF.

This clonotype has ten or more counts. J is TRBJ1-1 and V is TRBV7-9, with 8 bases aligning to TRBD1. CDR3 length: 14 amino acids. J was trimmed by 0 bases and V by 5 bases; bases with no gene match: 2. Germline lookup yields CDR1 SEHNR and CDR2 FQNEAQ (reference sequence). CDR3 nucleotides: TGTGCCAGCAGCCCGGGACAGGTGAACACTGAAGCTTTCTTT. Protein: CASSPGQVNTEAFF.

This clonotype occurred many times. The V and J genes are TRBV11-2 and TRBJ1-1; D gene uncertain. V dropped 6 bases and J dropped 1 base, with 9 bases sitting between them. This CDR3 is built from 13 residues. The V gene's germline CDR1 is SGHAT and CDR2 FQNNGV. The CDR3 reads CASRLEQNTEAFF. The CDR3 region has the DNA TGTGCCAGCAGGCTCGAACAGAACACTGAAGCTTTCTTT.

With regard to this clonotype: With a much larger clone just one base away, this may be a read error. V usage is TRBV20-1 and J usage is TRBJ2-2, with 10 bases identical to TRBD1. This CDR3 comprises 16 residues. Per germline, CDR1 DFQATT and CDR2 SNEGSKA (reference sequence). CDR3 nucleotide sequence: TGCTGTGCTAGAGGGGAGGGGACAGGGGATTCCGGGGAGCTGTTTTTT. This translates into CCARGEGTGDSGELFF.

The chain combines TRBV4-2 with TRBJ2-2, with a weak D call TRBD1 (5 bases). The germline V and J ends were trimmed by 1 base and 6 bases, with 12 bases remaining between them. The CDR3 loop spans 15 amino acids. Germline V gene lookup returns CDR1 LGHNA and CDR2 YNFKEQ. The CDR3, as DNA: TGTGCCAGCAGCCAAGTTTATCAGGGCTCCGGGGAGCTGTTTTTT. This encodes CASSQVYQGSGELFF.

In this sample, this clonotype turned up many times. The chain uses TRBV6-5 and TRBJ2-5; D call uncertain. The germline gives CDR1 MNHEY, CDR2 SVGAGI. Trimming removed 4 bases at V and 3 bases at J, with 12 bases between. CDR3 size: 14 residues. CDR3 in amino acids: CASSSPSRKETQYF. CDR3 DNA sequence: TGTGCCAGCAGTTCGCCTTCCCGGAAAGAGACCCAGTACTTC.

Many counts were recorded for this clonotype. V usage is TRBV28 and J usage is TRBJ2-2, with D perhaps TRBD1 or TRBD2 (6 bases each). Germline CDR1 MDHEN, CDR2 SYDVKM. The CDR3 runs to 15 residues. Trimming stripped 2 bases from V and 1 base from J, with 8 bases between. CDR3 sequence reads: CASSLRGQNTGELFF. The CDR3 coding sequence is TGTGCCAGCAGTTTACGGGGGCAGAACACCGGGGAGCTGTTTTTT.

The table lists this clonotype with a few counts. The V and J genes are TRBV27 and TRBJ2-1; the D gene is possibly TRBD2 (6 bases). CDR1 is MNHEY, CDR2 SMNVEV, per germline (reference sequence). The V gene lost 4 bases and the J gene lost 5 bases, with 12 bases spanning the gap. The CDR3 contains 14 residues. For the CDR3, the DNA is TGTGCCAGCAGTTGGGACTTCCAGGACAATGAGCAGTTCTTC. Amino acids: CASSWDFQDNEQFF.

About this clonotype: A clone one base away is much larger, so this may be a read error. This chain connects TRBV3-1 to TRBJ2-5; 7 positions match TRBD2. The CDR3 consists of 15 residues. Germline V gives CDR1 LGHDT, CDR2 YNNKEL (reference sequence). CDR3 loop: CATSQRLAGTETQYF. The CDR3 DNA is TGTGCCACCAGCCAGAGACTAGCCGGAACTGAGACCCAGTACTTC.

Many counts were recorded for this clonotype. The rearrangement uses TRBV6-5 and TRBJ1-6; 7 bases are a match to TRBD1. The germline V gene encodes CDR1 MNHEY and CDR2 SVGAGI. J lost 6 bases, V lost 4 bases, and 6 bases had no gene match. This CDR3 region has 15 residues. The CDR3 sequence: CASSSGQVLNSPLHF. The CDR3 bases are TGTGCCAGCAGTTCCGGACAGGTGCTTAATTCACCCCTCCACTTT.

This sequence joins TRBV18 and TRBJ2-7, with TRBD2 matching over 8 bases. The CDR3 runs 14 residues. The germline V gene has CDR1 KGHSH and CDR2 LQKENI. V shed 2 bases and J 2 bases; nucleotides not matched to a gene: 2. DNA for the CDR3: TGTGCCAGCTCACCAAAAGCGGGGGCCTACGAGCAGTACTTC. Its protein product is CASSPKAGAYEQYF.

The sample holds a few counts of this clonotype. This sequence joins TRBV7-2 and TRBJ2-1; no clear D. Germline V gives CDR1 SGHTA, CDR2 FQGNSA. V gave up 3 bases and J gave up 2 bases, with 14 bases separating them. The CDR3 is 16 amino acids. In nucleotides, the CDR3 is TGTGCCAGCAGCTTTTTGGCCCTCCCCCCCTACAATGAGCAGTTCTTC. This encodes CASSFLALPPYNEQFF.

The chain is built from TRBV7-2 and TRBJ2-2; no clear D gene. There are 16 residues in the CDR3. Looked up from germline, CDR1 is SGHTA and CDR2 is FQGNSA. V lost 5 bases and J 3 bases, leaving 16 bases between the germline ends. The DNA for the CDR3 is TGTGCCAGCAGCGTAGAAGGACCTACCGACACCGGGGAGCTGTTTTTT. Translation gives CASSVEGPTDTGELFF.